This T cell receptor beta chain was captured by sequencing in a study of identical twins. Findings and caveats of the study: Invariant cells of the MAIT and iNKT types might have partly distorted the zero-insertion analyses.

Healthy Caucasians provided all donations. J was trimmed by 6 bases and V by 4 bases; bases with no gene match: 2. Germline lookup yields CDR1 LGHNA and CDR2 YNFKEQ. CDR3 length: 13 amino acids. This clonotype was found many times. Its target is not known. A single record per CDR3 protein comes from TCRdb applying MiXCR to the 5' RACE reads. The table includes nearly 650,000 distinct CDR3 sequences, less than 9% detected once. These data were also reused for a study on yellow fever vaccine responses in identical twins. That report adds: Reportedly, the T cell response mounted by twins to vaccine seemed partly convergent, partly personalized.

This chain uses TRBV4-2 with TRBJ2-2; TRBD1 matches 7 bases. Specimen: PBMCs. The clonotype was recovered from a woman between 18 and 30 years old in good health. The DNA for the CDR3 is TGTGCCAGCAGCCCTCAGGGGGCCGGGGAGCTGTTTTTT. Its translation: CASSPQGAGELFF.